This TCR beta chain derives from a study of T cell repertoires in cytomegalovirus infection. Study-level results: Ex vivo, HLA-C-restricted CMV-specific TCR beta clonotypes prevailed over the rest of the response.

TCRdb independently ran MiXCR on the reads; one entry per CDR3 protein. The table includes hundreds of thousands of distinct CDR3 sequences, more than 40% detected once. As for this clonotype: Its antigen is not known.

CDR3 length equals 16 residues. Germline V gene data show CDR1 as SGHAT and CDR2 as FQNNGV. The J segment lost 5 bases and the V segment lost 5 bases, leaving 10 bases of the junction unmatched. The chain joins TRBV11-2 to TRBJ2-1, with 9 nucleotides matching TRBD2. The specimen was cultured PBMCs, collected from culture after CMV antigen stimulation. The receptor comes from a human donor in good health (CMV status not recorded). Some clones in this sample may be carry-over from other donors' samples. The CDR3 nucleotides are TGTGCCAGCAGCCGCCCCGGGACTAGCCACCACAATGAGCAGTTCTTC. Protein: CASSRPGTSHHNEQFF.